A selection of T cell receptor beta chains follows, all from one sample in a study of OX40 agonist ivuxolimab in advanced cancers. This table comes from immunoSEQ multiplex PCR, and its TCRdb copy is limited to in-frame clones, with some not included. The sample has around 45,000 clones, roughly 93% seen once. Here the sequenced sample was CD4+ or CD8+ T cells sorted from blood, taken in a trial of the OX40 agonist ivuxolimab. These receptors came from an adult with an advanced solid tumor such as melanoma, head and neck, liver or kidney cancer. Both conserved end residues are part of each CDR3. The D gene is left open where the match is weak. Some rows mark clone size as missing; the rest say once, few, many or name a class of expanded clone.

d_call j_call clone_size v_call cdr3_aa cdr3_nt
TRBD2 TRBJ2-7 - TRBV9 CASSVGLAGSYEQYF TGTGCCAGCAGCGTAGGACTAGCGGGCTCCTACGAGCAGTACTTC
TRBD2 TRBJ2-3 - TRBV13 CASSSSGGESDTQYF TGTGCCAGCAGCTCCAGCGGGGGTGAGTCAGATACGCAGTATTTT
TRBD2 TRBJ2-3 - TRBV2 CASSEWTSGGGPDTQYF TGTGCCAGCAGTGAGTGGACTAGCGGGGGCGGCCCAGATACGCAGTATTTT
- TRBJ2-1 few TRBV5-1 CASSPGGGEQFF TGCGCCAGCAGCCCTGGGGGCGGTGAGCAGTTCTTC
- TRBJ2-3 - TRBV5-4 CASSSDSDTQYF TGTGCCAGCAGTTCGGACAGCGATACGCAGTATTTT
- TRBJ1-5 - TRBV27 CASSLSPRQPQHF TGTGCCAGCAGTTTGTCCCCTAGACAGCCCCAGCATTTT
- TRBJ2-2 - TRBV28 CASSFLAGELFF TGTGCCAGCAGTTTCCTGGCCGGGGAGCTGTTTTTT
- TRBJ2-7 few TRBV7-6 CASSLQASSYEQYF TGTGCCAGCAGCTTACAGGCTAGCTCCTACGAGCAGTACTTC
- TRBJ2-1 - TRBV7-3 CASSLIAGRYNEQFF TGTGCCAGCAGCTTAATCGCAGGGAGGTACAATGAGCAGTTCTTC
- TRBJ2-1 - TRBV11-2 CASSATSYNEQFF TGTGCCAGCAGCGCAACTAGCTACAATGAGCAGTTCTTC
- TRBJ2-1 - TRBV5-1 CASSLVGQPYNEQFF TGCGCCAGCAGCTTGGTAGGACAGCCTTACAATGAGCAGTTCTTC
- TRBJ1-1 - TRBV29-1 CSADINTEAFF TGCAGCGCAGACATTAACACTGAAGCTTTCTTT
- TRBJ2-3 - TRBV6-4 CASSVIMGADTQYF TGTGCCAGCAGTGTAATCATGGGGGCAGATACGCAGTATTTT
- TRBJ1-1 - TRBV27 CASSLLGGKDTEAFF TGTGCCAGCAGTTTATTGGGAGGGAAGGACACTGAAGCTTTCTTT
- TRBJ2-1 - TRBV1 CTSSQHGAGGVYNEQFF TGCACCAGCAGCCAACATGGAGCGGGAGGGGTCTACAATGAGCAGTTCTTC
TRBD1 TRBJ1-2 - TRBV7-6 CASSPDRGHLRGYGYTF TGTGCCAGCAGCCCCGACAGGGGGCACCTCCGGGGCTATGGCTACACCTTC
- TRBJ2-3 - TRBV29-1 CSVPGGGAYTLDTQYF TGCAGCGTCCCAGGAGGGGGGGCCTACACTCTGGATACGCAGTATTTT
- TRBJ2-2 - TRBV11-2 CASSLVGGELFF TGTGCCAGCAGCTTAGTCGGCGGGGAGCTGTTTTTT
TRBD2 TRBJ2-1 - TRBV7-2 CASSLTSGIYYNEQFF TGTGCCAGCAGCTTGACTAGCGGGATTTACTACAATGAGCAGTTCTTC
TRBD2 TRBJ2-3 - TRBV7-9 CASSLDFSGRGDTQYF TGTGCCAGCAGCTTAGATTTCTCAGGGAGGGGAGATACGCAGTATTTT
- TRBJ2-7 - TRBV10-2 CASRSGGPYEQYF TGCGCCAGCAGGTCCGGGGGTCCCTACGAGCAGTACTTC
TRBD2 TRBJ2-7 - TRBV9 CASSSETSGRSYEQYF TGTGCCAGCAGCTCCGAGACTAGCGGGAGATCCTACGAGCAGTACTTC